This T cell receptor (beta chain) was captured by sequencing in a study of blood T cell repertoires in COVID-19. For the study at large: Samples came from the United States, Italy and Spain, spanning acute and convalescent COVID-19. T cells, B-cell-depleted T cells, or PBMCs supplied cDNA or gDNA.

Germline assignment: CDR1 SGHVS and CDR2 FQNEAQ. CDR3 length: 13 amino acids. Trimming left V 8 bases short and J 4 bases short, with 14 bases between. TCRdb keeps only in-frame clones here, not all; method: immunoSEQ multiplex PCR. Altogether 120,000 or so clones are present, approximately 68% being singletons, with the ten largest covering 6% to 8.5%. The origin of this receptor is a woman aged 60-70 years with acute or convalescent COVID-19. This chain joins TRBV7-8 and TRBJ2-5; maybe TRBD1 (7 bases). Sequenced material: peripheral blood. As DNA, the CDR3 is TGTGCCAGCTTTCAGGGGGGCCGAGAGACCCAGTACTTC. It is translated as CASFQGGRETQYF.